These 5 T cell receptor beta chains were sequenced from one sample in a study of shared clonotypes between healthy human individuals. Data came from immunoSEQ multiplex PCR; TCRdb stores just in-frame clones and leaves some out. Of about 2.4 million clones listed, 93% are singletons. The source material was naive CD4+ T cells from PBMCs. Subset in this sample: CD45RA+ positively selected. Every receptor here comes from a man aged 18-30 years in good health. Some clones in this sample may be carry-over from other donors' samples.

This chain's CDR3 is CASKNRANEKLFF. DNA for the CDR3: TGTGCCAGTAAGAACAGGGCGAATGAAAAACTGTTTTTT. The chain uses TRBV19 and TRBJ1-4; perhaps TRBD1 as D (6 bases). The CDR3 consists of 13 residues. Trimming cost V 7 bases and J 5 bases, with 11 bases left between them. The V gene's germline CDR1 is LNHDA and CDR2 SQIVND (reference sequence). The variable domain in full, with the rest retrieved from reference TRBV19 and TRBJ1-4, is DGGITQSPKYLFRKEGQNVTLSCEQNLNHDAMYWYRQDPGQGLRLIYYSQIVNDFQKGDIAEGYSVSREKKESFPLTVTSAQKNPTAFYLCASKNRANEKLFFGSGTQLSVL.

The chain links TRBV15 to TRBJ1-5; unclear D gene. V lost 0 bases, J lost 1 base, and 4 bases lay in between. The length of the CDR3 is 14 residues. The V gene's germline CDR1 is LNHNV and CDR2 YYDKDF (reference sequence). The CDR3 region has the DNA TGTGCCACCAGCAGAGATAACAGCAATCAGCCCCAGCATTTT. It yields the protein CATSRDNSNQPQHF.

The gene calls are TRBV11-3 and TRBJ2-3; 9 bases line up with TRBD2. The CDR3 spans 16 residues. The V gene's germline CDR1 is SGHNT and CDR2 YENEEA. The V and J ends lost 5 bases and 6 bases, in that order; junction bases with no gene match: 12. The CDR3 bases are TGTGCCAGCAGCCTGGGGGGTAGCGGGGGCATGGATACGCAGTATTTT. Its protein is CASSLGGSGGMDTQYF.

V is TRBV6-6 and J is TRBJ2-7; 7 bases match TRBD2. This CDR3 spans 14 amino acids. Germline lookup yields CDR1 MNHNY and CDR2 SVGAGI (reference sequence). Unmatched junction bases numbered 5, after V lost 0 bases and J lost 6 bases. The CDR3 coding sequence is TGTGCCAGCAGTTACTCGAGGGTAGCGGGCGAGCAGTACTTC. Its protein product is CASSYSRVAGEQYF.

The J gene is TRBJ2-1, the V gene TRBV11-3, with 8 bases matching TRBD2. This CDR3 has 16 amino acids. After removal of 5 bases from V and 2 bases from J, the junction contained 8 bases not matched to a gene. Germline V gene lookup returns CDR1 SGHNT and CDR2 YENEEA. CDR3 sequence: CASSPSPGRAYNEQFF. DNA of the CDR3: TGTGCCAGCAGCCCCAGTCCCGGGAGGGCCTACAATGAGCAGTTCTTC.